Each of the 4 T cell receptor beta chains below was sequenced from the same sample in a study of CD8+CD57+ T cells in acquired aplastic anemia. CDR3 and TCR beta VDJ profiling relied on a genomic DNA template. One entry per CDR3 protein results from TCRdb running MiXCR on the reads. The sample includes about 240,000 distinct CDR3 sequences, about 44% seen only once; the top ten take about 8.3%. Sequencing was done on patients that had shown CD8+CD57+ cell expansion by flow cytometry. Sequencing was done on a sample of sorted CD4+, CD8+, or CD8+CD57+ T cells (not recorded which) from PBMCs. The source of these receptors is a human donor with aplastic anemia.

The CDR3 sequence is CAIRGPLSGNTIYF. CDR3 nucleotides: TGTGCCATCAGGGGGCCACTCTCTGGAAACACCATATATTTT. The gene calls are TRBV10-3 and TRBJ1-3, with D tentatively TRBD1 (5 bases). This CDR3 region has 14 residues. Trimming pared 6 bases from V and 0 bases from J, leaving 9 bases between. Germline lookup yields CDR1 ENHRY and CDR2 SYGVKD.

In this sample, this clonotype turned up many times. J is TRBJ2-7 and V is TRBV9, with TRBD1 as a possible D gene (5 bases). Germline loops: CDR1 SGDLS, CDR2 YYNGEE. The CDR3 is made up of 14 amino acids. The V and J ends lost 2 bases and 2 bases respectively, with 11 bases between them. CDR3 region: CASSVGTGTYEQYF. The CDR3 DNA follows: TGTGCCAGCAGCGTCGGTACAGGTACCTACGAGCAGTACTTC.

This clonotype was seen more than once but under ten times. V gene TRBV3-1 combines with J gene TRBJ1-4; 7 bases are shared with TRBD1. Germline-derived CDR1 and CDR2 are LGHDT and YNNKEL (reference sequence). The J segment lost 3 bases and the V segment lost 4 bases, leaving 8 bases of the junction unmatched. The CDR3 covers 16 residues. CDR3 region: CASSLRGGAPNEKLFF. The CDR3 DNA reads as TGTGCCAGCAGCCTGAGAGGGGGCGCTCCTAATGAAAAACTGTTTTTT.

This clonotype appeared many times. The V gene is TRBV20-1, the J gene TRBJ2-4; tentatively, D is TRBD1 (6 bases). In germline, CDR1 is DFQATT, CDR2 SNEGSKA (reference sequence). The CDR3 covers 13 residues. V was clipped by 6 bases and J by 0 bases, with 9 bases between them. CDR3 in DNA: TGCAGTGCCCAGGGGTTAGCCAAAAACATTCAGTACTTC. It is translated as CSAQGLAKNIQYF.